This T cell receptor (beta chain) came from a study of blood T cells in healthy people across ages. General study points: Fewer expanded clones and more diversity marked long-lived versus aged donors. Age showed a roughly linear inverse relationship with TCR beta diversity per million T cells.

The second PCR ran roughly 7 to 12 cycles with a sample-barcoded 5' primer and J-beta primers. Researchers report that a template-switch adaptor with 12 random nucleotides tagged each cDNA molecule. TCRdb passed the 5' RACE reads through MiXCR, listing each CDR3 protein once. Of 910,000 or so distinct CDR3 sequences listed, just over 50% are singletons. Regarding this clonotype: Its antigen is not identified.

No fewer than 7 million PBMCs went into each sample. V was clipped by 5 bases and J by 5 bases; unmatched bases: 9. This CDR3 spans 14 amino acids. Material for sequencing was blood. This sequence originates from a woman aged 60-75 years in good health. J is TRBJ2-7 and V is TRBV12-3 or TRBV12-4; 7 nucleotides match TRBD2. Written as DNA, the CDR3 is TGTGCCAGCAGTCCCACACCGGGAGGCGACGAGCAGTACTTC. It translates to CASSPTPGGDEQYF.